This T cell receptor (beta chain) was retrieved from a study of cytomegalovirus exposure and HLA in healthy donors. The overall study: About 85 million unique TCR sequences came from HLA-typed donors in an early release. General study findings and limits: Association of a missense DCLRE1C variant with TCR beta V- and J-gene trimming was reported in a later analysis. Researchers left out some V segments, among them TRBV6-2 and TRBV6-3, as indistinguishable.

Germline V gene lookup returns CDR1 KGHSH and CDR2 LQKENI. The CDR3 has 16 residues. V lost 3 bases and J lost 2; bases outside the gene matches: 6. The PCR employed 60 Vbeta primers together with 13 Jbeta primers. Only in-frame clones appear in the TCRdb table, and some are missing; sequencing was by immunoSEQ multiplex PCR. The sample has tens of thousands of clones, roughly 80% seen once. Comment on this clone: The target antigen is unknown.

The rearrangement joins TRBV18 to TRBJ1-1; 10 nucleotides match TRBD1. The sequence was collected from a woman aged 25 to 39 in good health and CMV-seronegative. Sequenced sample: PBMCs. The CDR3 DNA sequence: TGTGCCAGCTCACCTGGACAGGGGGGACTCAACACTGAAGCTTTCTTT. It codes for CASSPGQGGLNTEAFF.